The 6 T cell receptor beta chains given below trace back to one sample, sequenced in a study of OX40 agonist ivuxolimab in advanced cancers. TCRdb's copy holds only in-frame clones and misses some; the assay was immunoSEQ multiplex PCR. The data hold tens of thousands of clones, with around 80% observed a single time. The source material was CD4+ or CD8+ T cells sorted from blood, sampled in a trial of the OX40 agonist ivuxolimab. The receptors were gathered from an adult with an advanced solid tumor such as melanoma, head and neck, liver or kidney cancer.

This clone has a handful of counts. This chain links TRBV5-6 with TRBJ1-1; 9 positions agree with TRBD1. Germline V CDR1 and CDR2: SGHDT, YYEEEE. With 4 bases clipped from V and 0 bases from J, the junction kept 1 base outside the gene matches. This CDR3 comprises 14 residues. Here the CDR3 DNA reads TGTGCCAGCAGCGGGGACAGGGTGAACACTGAAGCTTTCTTT. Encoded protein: CASSGDRVNTEAFF.

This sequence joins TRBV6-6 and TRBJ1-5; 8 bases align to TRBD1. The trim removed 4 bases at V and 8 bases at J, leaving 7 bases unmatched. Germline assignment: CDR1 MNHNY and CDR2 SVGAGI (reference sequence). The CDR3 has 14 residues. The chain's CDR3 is CASSSPGQGEPQHF. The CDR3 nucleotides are TGTGCCAGCAGTTCCCCCGGACAGGGTGAGCCCCAGCATTTT.

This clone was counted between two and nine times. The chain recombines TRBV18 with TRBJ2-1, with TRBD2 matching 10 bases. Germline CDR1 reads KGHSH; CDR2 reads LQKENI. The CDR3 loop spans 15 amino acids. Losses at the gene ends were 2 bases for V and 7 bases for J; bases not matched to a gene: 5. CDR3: CASSPASGSKNEQFF. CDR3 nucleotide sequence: TGTGCCAGCTCACCAGCTAGCGGGAGTAAGAATGAGCAGTTCTTC.

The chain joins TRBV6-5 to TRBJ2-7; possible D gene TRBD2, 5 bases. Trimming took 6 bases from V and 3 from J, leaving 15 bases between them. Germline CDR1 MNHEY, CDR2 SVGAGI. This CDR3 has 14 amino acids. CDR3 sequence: CASSLDGVNYEQYF. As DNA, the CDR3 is TGTGCCAGCAGCTTGGACGGGGTCAACTACGAGCAGTACTTC.

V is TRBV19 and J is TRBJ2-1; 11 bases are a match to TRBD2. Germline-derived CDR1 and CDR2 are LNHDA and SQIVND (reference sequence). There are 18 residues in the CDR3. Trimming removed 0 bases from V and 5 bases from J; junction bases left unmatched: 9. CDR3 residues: CASSIETSLAGVHNEQFF. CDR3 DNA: TGTGCCAGTAGTATAGAGACCTCACTAGCGGGAGTGCACAATGAGCAGTTCTTC.

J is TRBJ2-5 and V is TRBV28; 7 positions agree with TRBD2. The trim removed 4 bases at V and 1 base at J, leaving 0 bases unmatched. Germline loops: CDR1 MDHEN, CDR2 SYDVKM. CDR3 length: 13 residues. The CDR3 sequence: CASSWGGQETQYF. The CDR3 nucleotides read TGTGCCAGCAGTTGGGGGGGCCAAGAGACCCAGTACTTC.